These T cell receptor beta chains were read from a single sample in a study of metastatic and nonmetastatic thyroid tumors. TCRdb reanalyzed the PCR reads with MiXCR. The table lists under 8,500 clones, 20% to 30% of them singletons. Sequencing was done on a sample of tumor tissue. The receptors derive from a female donor with papillary thyroid cancer or a benign thyroid nodule (not recorded which). Some clones in this sample may be carry-over from other donors' samples. Each CDR3 is given with its conserved first and last residue. Each record gives: J gene, V gene, clone size, CDR3 length, D gene, CDR3 DNA, CDR3 protein. The D gene is left open where the match is weak. Clone sizes are given selectively: once, few, many, or a class where the clone is expanded.

TRBJ1-2,TRBV28,-,14,-,TGTGCCAGCAGTTTCACGACAGGAAAAGATGGCTACACCTTC,CASSFTTGKDGYTF
TRBJ2-4,TRBV20-1,many,12,-,TGCAGTGCCGCCACCGTATCAAACATTCAGTACTTC,CSAATVSNIQYF
TRBJ2-7,TRBV20-1,-,13,TRBD2,TGCAGTGCTATACAGCGGGAACCCTACGAGCAGTACTTC,CSAIQREPYEQYF
TRBJ2-1,TRBV20-1,-,14,TRBD2,TGCAGTGCTAGGGGACTAGCTGTTTACAATGAGCAGTTCTTC,CSARGLAVYNEQFF
TRBJ2-3,TRBV5-1,many,17,TRBD2,TGCGCCAGCAGCTTGGCCAGCGGGGGGGTGGGCACAGATACGCAGTATTTT,CASSLASGGVGTDTQYF
TRBJ1-5,TRBV6-1,-,12,-,TGTGCCAGCAGTGGCGAAAATCAGCCCCAGCATTTT,CASSGENQPQHF
TRBJ1-6,TRBV20-1,many,15,-,TGCAGTGCTACTACTCAGGGCTACGATCATTCACCCCTCCACTTT,CSATTQGYDHSPLHF
TRBJ1-4,TRBV7-9,medium-sized,16,-,TGTGCCAGCAGCTTAAGGGGGGGACTGCCTAATGAAAAACTGTTTTTT,CASSLRGGLPNEKLFF
TRBJ2-2,TRBV11-2,-,17,TRBD1,TGTGCCAGCAGGGATTGGAGGACAGGGGTTTTGGACGGGGAGCTGTTTTTT,CASRDWRTGVLDGELFF
TRBJ2-7,TRBV6-1,-,14,TRBD1,TGTGCCAGCACCAAGACAGGGGCATCCTACGAGCAGTACTTC,CASTKTGASYEQYF
TRBJ1-6,TRBV12-3/TRBV12-4,medium-sized,13,-,TGTGCCAGCAGTTTAATGGGGATCGGACCCCTCCACTTT,CASSLMGIGPLHF
TRBJ1-2,TRBV5-1,-,14,-,TGCGCCAGCTGCTTGTACAGGGACAACTATGGCTACACCTTC,CASCLYRDNYGYTF
TRBJ2-5,TRBV15,-,14,TRBD2,TGTGCCACCAGCGTACGACTAGCGGGGGAGACCCAGTACTTC,CATSVRLAGETQYF
TRBJ2-1,TRBV6-1,medium-sized,13,TRBD2,TGTGCCAGCGGGAGGGACTCCTACAATGAGCAGTTCTTC,CASGRDSYNEQFF
TRBJ2-5,TRBV7-9,few,12,-,TGTGCCAGCAGGAAATTTCAAGAGACCCAGTACTTC,CASRKFQETQYF
TRBJ1-2,TRBV28,few,14,-,TGTGCCAGCAGTTCTGGCAGGGCGAACTATGGCTACACCTTC,CASSSGRANYGYTF
TRBJ2-2,TRBV7-2,many,14,-,TGTGCCAGCAGGGGTCAGATCAACACCGGGGAGCTGTTTTTT,CASRGQINTGELFF
TRBJ1-4,TRBV5-6,many,14,-,TGTGCCAGCAGCAGGGGGGCTTCTAATGAAAAACTGTTTTTT,CASSRGASNEKLFF
TRBJ1-2,TRBV28,few,16,TRBD1,TGTGCCAGCAGTCCCTTAGGGACAGGGGGAAGCTATGGCTACACCTTC,CASSPLGTGGSYGYTF
TRBJ2-5,TRBV6-1,few,12,-,TGTGCCAACAGCCCGGGCCAAGAGACCCAGTACTTC,CANSPGQETQYF
TRBJ2-1,TRBV15,few,14,TRBD2,TGTGCCACCAGCGGACGACTAGCGGGGGGTGAGCAGTTCTTC,CATSGRLAGGEQFF
TRBJ2-7,TRBV18,many,14,-,TGTGCCAGCTCAAGTCCGGTTGGGTCCTACGAGCAGTACTTC,CASSSPVGSYEQYF
TRBJ1-2,TRBV5-1,-,13,-,TGTGCCAGCAGCTTGTCCCATCTGGAGGGCCACACCTTC,CASSLSHLEGHTF
TRBJ1-4,TRBV6-1,-,13,TRBD1,TGTGCCAGCAGTGGACAGGGCGGTGAAAAACTGTTTTTT,CASSGQGGEKLFF
TRBJ2-3,TRBV11-2,-,17,-,TGTGCCAGCAGCTGGGACTGGGCAGCCGTCGACACAGATACGCAGTATTTT,CASSWDWAAVDTDTQYF
TRBJ1-1,TRBV6-1,medium-sized,14,TRBD1,TGTGCCAGCTACCCTGACAGGGTTAACACTGAAGCTTTCTTT,CASYPDRVNTEAFF
TRBJ1-2,TRBV7-9,many,13,-,TGTGCCAGCAGCCAAGAGAACAGGGACGGCTACACCTTC,CASSQENRDGYTF
TRBJ1-2,TRBV5-1,large,13,TRBD1,TGCGCCAGCAGCTTTACAGGGGGCTATGGCTACACCTTC,CASSFTGGYGYTF
TRBJ1-2,TRBV5-1,many,16,-,TGCGCCAGCAGCTTAAGACAGGCCAGGGGTGACTATGGCTACACCTTC,CASSLRQARGDYGYTF
TRBJ1-1,TRBV5-1,-,13,-,TGCGCCAGCAGCGCACAGGGGAACACTGAAGCTTTCTTT,CASSAQGNTEAFF
TRBJ2-1,TRBV11-2,many,16,TRBD2,TGTGCCAGCAGCTTAAGGACTAGCGGTAACTACAATGAGCAGTTCTTC,CASSLRTSGNYNEQFF
TRBJ2-7,TRBV7-9,many,16,-,TGTGCCAGCAGCCAAACGACAGGCCTCCACCTCTACGAGCAGTACTTC,CASSQTTGLHLYEQYF
TRBJ1-1,TRBV9,many,12,-,TGTGCCAGTCAGGGTCCTAACACTGAAGCTTTCTTT,CASQGPNTEAFF
TRBJ2-1,TRBV12-3/TRBV12-4,-,15,-,TGTGCCAGCTCCCACGGCGGGGCGAACCTCAATGAGCAGTTCTTC,CASSHGGANLNEQFF
TRBJ1-3,TRBV7-6,many,13,-,TGTGCCAGCAGCGTTCAGGCTGGGAACACCATATATTTT,CASSVQAGNTIYF